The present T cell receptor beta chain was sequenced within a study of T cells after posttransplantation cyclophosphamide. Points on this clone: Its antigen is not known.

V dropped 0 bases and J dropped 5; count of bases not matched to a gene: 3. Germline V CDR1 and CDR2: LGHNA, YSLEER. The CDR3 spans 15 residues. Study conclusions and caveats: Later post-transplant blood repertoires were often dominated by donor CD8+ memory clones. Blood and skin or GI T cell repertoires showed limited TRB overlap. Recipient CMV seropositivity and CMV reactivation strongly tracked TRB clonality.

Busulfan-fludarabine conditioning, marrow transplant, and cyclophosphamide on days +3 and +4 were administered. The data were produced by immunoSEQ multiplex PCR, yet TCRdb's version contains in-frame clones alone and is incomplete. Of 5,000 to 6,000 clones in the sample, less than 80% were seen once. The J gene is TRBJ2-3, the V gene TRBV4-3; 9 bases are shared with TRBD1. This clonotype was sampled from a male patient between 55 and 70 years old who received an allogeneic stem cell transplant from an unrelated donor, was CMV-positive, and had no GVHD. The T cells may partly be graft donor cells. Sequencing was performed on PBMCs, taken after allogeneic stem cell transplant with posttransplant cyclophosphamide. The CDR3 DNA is TGCGCCAGCAGCCAAGAGGGACAGGGTAGAGATACGCAGTATTTT. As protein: CASSQEGQGRDTQYF.